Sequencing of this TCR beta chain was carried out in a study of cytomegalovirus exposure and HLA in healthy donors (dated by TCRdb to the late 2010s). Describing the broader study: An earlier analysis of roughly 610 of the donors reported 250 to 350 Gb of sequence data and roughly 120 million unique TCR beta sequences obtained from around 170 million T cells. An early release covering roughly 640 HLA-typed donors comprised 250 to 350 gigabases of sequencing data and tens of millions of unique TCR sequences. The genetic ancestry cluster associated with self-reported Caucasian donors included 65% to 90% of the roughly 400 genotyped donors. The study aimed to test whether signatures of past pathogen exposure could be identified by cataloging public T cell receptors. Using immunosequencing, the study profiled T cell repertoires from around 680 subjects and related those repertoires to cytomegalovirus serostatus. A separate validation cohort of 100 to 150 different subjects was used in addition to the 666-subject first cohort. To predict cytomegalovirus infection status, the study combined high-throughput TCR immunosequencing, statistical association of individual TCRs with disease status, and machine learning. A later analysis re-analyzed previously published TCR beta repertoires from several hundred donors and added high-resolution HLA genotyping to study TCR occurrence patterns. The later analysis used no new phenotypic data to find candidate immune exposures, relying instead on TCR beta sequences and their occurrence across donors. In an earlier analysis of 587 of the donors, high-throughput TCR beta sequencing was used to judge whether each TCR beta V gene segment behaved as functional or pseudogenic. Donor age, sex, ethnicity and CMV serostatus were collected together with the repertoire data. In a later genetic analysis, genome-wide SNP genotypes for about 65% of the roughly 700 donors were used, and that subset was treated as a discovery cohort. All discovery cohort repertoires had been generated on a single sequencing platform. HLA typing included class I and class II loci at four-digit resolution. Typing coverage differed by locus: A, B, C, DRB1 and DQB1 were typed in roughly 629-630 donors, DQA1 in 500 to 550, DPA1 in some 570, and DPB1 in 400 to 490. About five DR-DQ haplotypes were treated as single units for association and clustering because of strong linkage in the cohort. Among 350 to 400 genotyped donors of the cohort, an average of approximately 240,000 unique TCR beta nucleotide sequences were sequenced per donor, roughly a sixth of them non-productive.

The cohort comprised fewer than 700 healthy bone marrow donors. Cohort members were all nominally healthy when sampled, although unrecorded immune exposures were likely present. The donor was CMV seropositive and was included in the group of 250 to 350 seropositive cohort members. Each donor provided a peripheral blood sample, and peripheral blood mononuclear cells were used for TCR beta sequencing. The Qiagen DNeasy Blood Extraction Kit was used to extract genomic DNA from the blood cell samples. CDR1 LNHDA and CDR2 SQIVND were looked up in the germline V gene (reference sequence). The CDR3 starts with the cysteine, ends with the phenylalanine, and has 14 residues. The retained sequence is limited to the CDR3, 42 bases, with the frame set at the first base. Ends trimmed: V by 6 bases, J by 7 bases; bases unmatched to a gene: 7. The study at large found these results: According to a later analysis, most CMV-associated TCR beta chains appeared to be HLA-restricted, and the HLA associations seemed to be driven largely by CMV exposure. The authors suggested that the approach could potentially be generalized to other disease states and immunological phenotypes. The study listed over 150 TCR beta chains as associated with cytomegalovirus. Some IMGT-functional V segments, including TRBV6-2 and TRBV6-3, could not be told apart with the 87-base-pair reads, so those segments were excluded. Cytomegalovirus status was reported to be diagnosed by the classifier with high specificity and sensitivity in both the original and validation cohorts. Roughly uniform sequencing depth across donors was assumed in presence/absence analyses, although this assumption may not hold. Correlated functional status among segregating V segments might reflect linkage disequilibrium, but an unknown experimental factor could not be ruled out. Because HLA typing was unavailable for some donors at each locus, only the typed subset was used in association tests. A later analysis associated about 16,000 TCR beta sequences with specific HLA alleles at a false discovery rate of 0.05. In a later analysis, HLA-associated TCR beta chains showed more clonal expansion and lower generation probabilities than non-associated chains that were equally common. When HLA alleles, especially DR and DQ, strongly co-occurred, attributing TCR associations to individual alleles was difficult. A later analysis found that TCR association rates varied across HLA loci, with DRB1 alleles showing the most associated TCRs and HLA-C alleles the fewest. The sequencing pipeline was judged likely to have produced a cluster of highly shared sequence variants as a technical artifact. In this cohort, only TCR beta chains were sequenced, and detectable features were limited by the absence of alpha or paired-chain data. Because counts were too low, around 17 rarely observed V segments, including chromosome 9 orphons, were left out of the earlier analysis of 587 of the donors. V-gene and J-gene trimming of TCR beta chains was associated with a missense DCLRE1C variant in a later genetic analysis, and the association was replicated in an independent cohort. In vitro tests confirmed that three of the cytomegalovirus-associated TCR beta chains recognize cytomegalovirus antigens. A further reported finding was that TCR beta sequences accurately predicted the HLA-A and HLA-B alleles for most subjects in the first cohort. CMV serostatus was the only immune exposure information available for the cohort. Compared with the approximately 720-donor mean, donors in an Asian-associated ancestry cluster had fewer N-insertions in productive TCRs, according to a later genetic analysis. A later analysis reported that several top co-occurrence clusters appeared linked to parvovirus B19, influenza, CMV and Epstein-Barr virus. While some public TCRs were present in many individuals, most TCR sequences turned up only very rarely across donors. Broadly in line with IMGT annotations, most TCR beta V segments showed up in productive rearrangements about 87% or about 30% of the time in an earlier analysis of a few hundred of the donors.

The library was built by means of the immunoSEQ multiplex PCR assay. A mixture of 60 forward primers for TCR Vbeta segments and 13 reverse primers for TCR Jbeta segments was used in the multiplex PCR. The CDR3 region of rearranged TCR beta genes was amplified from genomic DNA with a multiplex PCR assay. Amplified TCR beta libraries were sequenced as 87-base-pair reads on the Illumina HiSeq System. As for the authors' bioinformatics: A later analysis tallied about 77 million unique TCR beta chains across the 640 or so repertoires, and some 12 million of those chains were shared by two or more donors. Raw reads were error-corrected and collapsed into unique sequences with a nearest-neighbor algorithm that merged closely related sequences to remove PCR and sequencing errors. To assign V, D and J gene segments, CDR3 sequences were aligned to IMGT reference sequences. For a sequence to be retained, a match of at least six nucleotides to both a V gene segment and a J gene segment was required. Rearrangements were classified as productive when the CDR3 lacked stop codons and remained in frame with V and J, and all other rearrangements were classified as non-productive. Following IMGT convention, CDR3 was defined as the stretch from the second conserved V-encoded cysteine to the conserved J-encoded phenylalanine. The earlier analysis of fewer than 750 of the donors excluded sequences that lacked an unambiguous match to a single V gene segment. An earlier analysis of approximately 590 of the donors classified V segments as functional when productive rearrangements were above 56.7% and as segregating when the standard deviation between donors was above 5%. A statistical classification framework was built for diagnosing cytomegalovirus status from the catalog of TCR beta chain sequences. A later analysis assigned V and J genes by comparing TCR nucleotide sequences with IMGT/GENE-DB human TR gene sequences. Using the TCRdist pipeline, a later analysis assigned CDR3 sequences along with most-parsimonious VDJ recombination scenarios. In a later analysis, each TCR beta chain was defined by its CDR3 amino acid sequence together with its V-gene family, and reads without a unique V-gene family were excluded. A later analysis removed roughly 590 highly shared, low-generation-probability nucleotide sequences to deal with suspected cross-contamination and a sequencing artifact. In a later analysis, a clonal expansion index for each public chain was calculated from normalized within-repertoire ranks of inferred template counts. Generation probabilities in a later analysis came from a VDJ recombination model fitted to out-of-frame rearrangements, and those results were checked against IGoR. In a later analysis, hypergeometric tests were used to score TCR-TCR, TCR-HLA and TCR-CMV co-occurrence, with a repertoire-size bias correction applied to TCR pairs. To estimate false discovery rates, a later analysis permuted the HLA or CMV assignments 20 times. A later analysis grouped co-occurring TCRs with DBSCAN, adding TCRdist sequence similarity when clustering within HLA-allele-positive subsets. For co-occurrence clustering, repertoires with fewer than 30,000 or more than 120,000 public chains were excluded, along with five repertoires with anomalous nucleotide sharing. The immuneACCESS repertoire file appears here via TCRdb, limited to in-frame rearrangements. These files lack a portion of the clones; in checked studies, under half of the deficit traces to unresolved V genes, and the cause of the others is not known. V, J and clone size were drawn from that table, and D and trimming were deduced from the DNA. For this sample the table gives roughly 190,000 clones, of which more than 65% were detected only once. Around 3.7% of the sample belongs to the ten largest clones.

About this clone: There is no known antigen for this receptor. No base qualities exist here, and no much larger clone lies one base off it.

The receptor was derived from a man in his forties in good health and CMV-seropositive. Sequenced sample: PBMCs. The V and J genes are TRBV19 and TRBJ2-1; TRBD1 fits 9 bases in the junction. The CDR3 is CASRQQGAGNEQFF. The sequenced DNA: TGTGCCAGTAGGCAACAGGGGGCGGGGAATGAGCAGTTCTTC.